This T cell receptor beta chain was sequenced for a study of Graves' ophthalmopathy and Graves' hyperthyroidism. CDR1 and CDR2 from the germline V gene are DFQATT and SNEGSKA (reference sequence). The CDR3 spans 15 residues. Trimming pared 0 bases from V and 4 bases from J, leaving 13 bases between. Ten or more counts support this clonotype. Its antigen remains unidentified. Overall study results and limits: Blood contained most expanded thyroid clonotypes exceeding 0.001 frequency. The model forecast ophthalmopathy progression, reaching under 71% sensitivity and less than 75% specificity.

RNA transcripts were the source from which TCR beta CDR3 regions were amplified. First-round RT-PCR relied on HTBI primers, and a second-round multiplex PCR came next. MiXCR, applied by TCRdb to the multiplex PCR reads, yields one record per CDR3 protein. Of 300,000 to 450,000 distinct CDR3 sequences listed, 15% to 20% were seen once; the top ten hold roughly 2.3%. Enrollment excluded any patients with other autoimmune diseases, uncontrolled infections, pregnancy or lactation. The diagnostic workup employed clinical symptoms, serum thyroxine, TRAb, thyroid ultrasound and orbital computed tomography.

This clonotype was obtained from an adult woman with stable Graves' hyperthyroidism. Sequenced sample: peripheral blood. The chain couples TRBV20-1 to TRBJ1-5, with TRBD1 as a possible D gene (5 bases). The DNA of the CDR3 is TGCAGTGCTAGAGATCATGGACATATAAATCAGCCCCAGCATTTT. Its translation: CSARDHGHINQPQHF.